The 31 T cell receptor beta chains presented below share a single source sample, sequenced in a study of T cells in Graves' hyperthyroidism and ophthalmopathy. It was RNA transcripts that yielded the amplified TCR beta CDR3 regions. First-round RT-PCR targeting the TCR CDR3 was performed with the HTBI primer set. TCRdb analysed the multiplex PCR reads with MiXCR anew, one entry per CDR3 protein. The repertoire holds 550,000 to 700,000 distinct CDR3 sequences, with about half as singletons. Sample: peripheral blood or thyroid tissue (not recorded which). The receptors were sampled from an adult woman with Graves' disease, either hyperthyroidism or ophthalmopathy (not recorded which).

V is TRBV10-2 and J is TRBJ2-7; maybe TRBD2 (5 bases). The V gene's germline CDR1 is WSHSY and CDR2 SAAADI. There are 14 residues in the CDR3. The germline V and J ends were trimmed by 6 bases and 3 bases, with 15 bases remaining between them. This CDR3 reads CASRETGFYYEQYF. The CDR3 DNA sequence: TGCGCCAGCAGGGAGACGGGGTTTTACTACGAGCAGTACTTC.

About this clonotype itself: This is likely a read error, given that the CDR3 carries no conserved phenylalanine or tryptophan at its end. This chain links TRBV9 with TRBJ2-7; 8 bases line up with TRBD2. Germline values: CDR1 SGDLS, CDR2 YYNGEE. This CDR3 region has 13 residues. Trimming removed 3 bases from V and 1 base from J; junction bases left unmatched: 0. This CDR3 reads CASSAGGSYEQYL. CDR3 nucleotide sequence: TGTGCCAGCAGCGCGGGGGGGTCCTACGAGCAGTACCTC.

The chain uses TRBV19 and TRBJ2-7, with no clear D. The germline CDR1 and CDR2 sequences are LNHDA and SQIVND (reference sequence). V lost 5 bases and J 0 bases, leaving 8 bases between the germline ends. There are 13 residues in the CDR3. CDR3 DNA: TGTGCCAGTAGTGTCTATGGCTCCTACGAGCAGTACTTC. It yields the protein CASSVYGSYEQYF.

This clonotype was picked up one time. The rearrangement links TRBV7-9 to TRBJ2-7, with 9 bases lining up with TRBD2. Germline CDR1 SEHNR, CDR2 FQNEAQ (reference sequence). With V trimmed by 3 bases and J by 1 base, 7 bases remained unmatched. There are 16 residues in the CDR3. As DNA, the CDR3 is TGTGCCAGCAGCTTCCCCTATAGCGGGAGTTCCTACGAGCAGTACTTC. Translation: CASSFPYSGSSYEQYF. Combining the CDR3 with reference TRBV7-9 and TRBJ2-7 gives the whole variable domain DTGVSQNPRHKITKRGQNVTFRCDPISEHNRLYWYRQTLGQGPEFLTYFQNEAQLEKSRLLSDRFSAERPKGSFSTLEIQRTEQGDSAMYLCASSFPYSGSSYEQYFGPGTRLTVT.

Many counts were recorded for this clonotype. The V gene is TRBV12-3 or TRBV12-4, the J gene TRBJ2-7; no reliable D call. The CDR3 totals 14 residues. Trimming took 5 bases from V and 0 from J, leaving 11 bases between them. The CDR3 nucleotides read TGTGCCAGCAGTAAAGCAGCAGTCTCCTACGAGCAGTACTTC. Translation: CASSKAAVSYEQYF.

The chain combines TRBV2 with TRBJ1-5; D perhaps matches TRBD1 (6 bases). This CDR3 has 13 amino acids. Trimming took 2 bases from V and 9 from J, leaving 11 bases between them. Germline V gene data show CDR1 as SNHLY and CDR2 as FYNNEI. In nucleotides, the CDR3 is TGTGCCAGCAGTGAACAGGGGTCCAGGCCCCAGCATTTT. It specifies CASSEQGSRPQHF.

This clonotype was picked up many times. V and J are TRBV5-1 and TRBJ2-6, with 7 bases lining up with TRBD1. Germline CDR1 and CDR2: SGHRS and YFSETQ. The V gene end was trimmed by 7 bases and the J gene end by 3 bases; junction bases not matched to a gene: 1. The CDR3 covers 13 residues. Here the CDR3 DNA reads TGCGCCAGCGACAGGGATGGGGCCAACGTCCTGACTTTC. Amino acids: CASDRDGANVLTF.

At least ten counts were recorded for this clonotype. The rearrangement links TRBV5-1 to TRBJ2-6; tentative D call: TRBD1 (6 bases). Per the germline V gene, CDR1 is SGHRS and CDR2 is YFSETQ. Trimming removed 5 bases from V and 0 bases from J, with 12 bases in between. The CDR3 length is 16 residues. CDR3 in DNA: TGCGCCAGCAGAGGCAGGGGATACTCTGGGGCCAACGTCCTGACTTTC. Protein sequence: CASRGRGYSGANVLTF.

This clonotype was seen only a few times. The rearrangement links TRBV3-1 to TRBJ2-7, with 8 bases identical to TRBD1. The ends lost 7 bases at V and 10 bases at J; junction bases unmatched: 9. CDR1 LGHDT and CDR2 YNNKEL come from the germline V gene (reference sequence). CDR3 size: 12 residues. DNA of the CDR3: TGTGCCAGCACCCCCCGACAGGGGCCCCAGTACTTC. This encodes CASTPRQGPQYF.

The chain couples TRBV7-2 to TRBJ1-2; D may be TRBD1 (5 bases). CDR1 SGHTA and CDR2 FQGNSA come from the germline V gene. Trimming cost V 7 bases and J 4 bases, with 22 bases left between them. This CDR3 is built from 16 residues. For the CDR3, the DNA is TGTGCCAGCACCCTTCACGCTTCCCAGGGTACCTATGGCTACACCTTC. It is translated as CASTLHASQGTYGYTF. Looking up the rest from reference TRBV7-2 and TRBJ1-2 gives the full variable domain: GAGVSQSPSNKVTEKGKDVELRCDPISGHTALYWYRQSLGQGLEFLIYFQGNSAPDKSGLPSDRFSAERTGGSVSTLTIQRTQQEDSAVYLCASTLHASQGTYGYTFGSGTRLTVV.

This clonotype has just a few counts. The chain links TRBV28 to TRBJ2-7; unclear D gene. The germline V and J ends were trimmed by 5 bases and 0 bases, with 11 bases remaining between them. Germline V gene lookup returns CDR1 MDHEN and CDR2 SYDVKM. The CDR3 contains 14 residues. CDR3 sequence reads: CASSPLLSSYEQYF. CDR3 nucleotides: TGTGCCAGCAGTCCCCTCCTGAGCTCCTACGAGCAGTACTTC.

To note about this clonotype: One end of the junction fails to match germline, which may point to a read error. The chain couples TRBV2 to TRBJ2-7; possible D gene TRBD2, 6 bases. In germline, CDR1 is SNHLY, CDR2 FYNNEI. The CDR3 totals 13 residues. CDR3 nucleotide sequence: TGTGCCAACAGTGTCGGGAGCTTCGGCGAGCAGTACTTC. This gives the protein CANSVGSFGEQYF.

This clonotype occurred many times. The V call is TRBV11-2, the J call TRBJ2-5; weak D call: TRBD2 (6 bases). This CDR3 region has 17 residues. The germline V and J ends were trimmed by 4 bases and 7 bases, with 25 bases remaining between them. The germline V gene has CDR1 SGHAT and CDR2 FQNNGV. CDR3: CASSSPASEPPEATQYF. The DNA for the CDR3 is TGTGCCAGCAGCTCGCCGGCTAGCGAGCCCCCGGAGGCGACCCAGTACTTC.

The chain links TRBV7-9 to TRBJ2-5, with 14 bases matching TRBD2. V lost 5 bases, J lost 3 bases, and 5 bases stayed unmatched. The CDR3 runs to 16 residues. Germline V gene data show CDR1 as SEHNR and CDR2 as FQNEAQ (reference sequence). CDR3 sequence reads: CASSAPGLAGEETQYF. The CDR3 DNA is TGTGCCAGCAGCGCCCCGGGACTAGCGGGAGAAGAGACCCAGTACTTC.

This clonotype occurred many times. The rearrangement links TRBV12-3 or TRBV12-4 to TRBJ2-5; 8 bases map to TRBD2. CDR3 length: 14 amino acids. Germline trimming cut 5 bases from V and 4 bases from J; bases unmatched to any gene: 6. The CDR3 DNA sequence: TGTGCCAGCAGTGACCACGGGGGGGGAGAGACCCAGTACTTC. This gives the protein CASSDHGGGETQYF.

The chain joins TRBV12-3 or TRBV12-4 to TRBJ2-5; perhaps D is TRBD1 or TRBD2 (5 bases each). This CDR3 has 18 amino acids. V shed 4 bases and J shed 3 bases, with 24 bases lying between them. This CDR3 is CASSYSLTEVGEKETQYF. The CDR3 DNA sequence: TGTGCCAGCAGTTACTCCCTGACCGAGGTGGGGGAGAAAGAGACCCAGTACTTC.

Ten or more counts support this clonotype. The gene calls are TRBV5-1 and TRBJ2-5, with D hard to call. V gave up 6 bases and J gave up 5 bases, with 8 bases separating them. Looked up from germline, CDR1 is SGHRS and CDR2 is YFSETQ. CDR3 length: 11 amino acids. CDR3 protein: CASKFKETQYF. As DNA, the CDR3 is TGCGCCAGCAAGTTCAAGGAGACCCAGTACTTC. Supplemented by reference TRBV5-1 and TRBJ2-5, the full variable domain reads KAGVTQTPRYLIKTRGQQVTLSCSPISGHRSVSWYQQTPGQGLQFLFEYFSETQRNKGNFPGRFSGRQFSNSRSEMNVSTLELGDSALYLCASKFKETQYFGPGTRLLVL.

The rearrangement links TRBV5-4 to TRBJ2-5; TRBD2 agrees at 12 bases. The CDR3 consists of 16 residues. Germline CDR1 is SGHNT and CDR2 is YYREEE (reference sequence). V shed 1 base and J 7 bases; nucleotides not matched to a gene: 8. The DNA of the CDR3 is TGTGCCAGCAGCTTGTGGCTAGCGGGAGGGCCAGGGACCCAGTACTTC. Its translation is CASSLWLAGGPGTQYF. Supplemented by reference TRBV5-4 and TRBJ2-5, the full variable domain reads ETGVTQSPTHLIKTRGQQVTLRCSSQSGHNTVSWYQQALGQGPQFIFQYYREEENGRGNFPPRFSGLQFPNYSSELNVNALELDDSALYLCASSLWLAGGPGTQYFGPGTRLLVL.

The chain recombines TRBV29-1 with TRBJ2-5, with 13 bases that match TRBD2. This CDR3 contains 13 residues. Trimming took 7 bases from V and 7 from J; bases not matched to a gene: 6. The germline V gene encodes CDR1 SQVTM and CDR2 ANQGSEA. The CDR3 bases are TGCAGCGCTGGGACTAGCGGGGCCGGGACCCAGTACTTC. This translates into CSAGTSGAGTQYF.

The chain recombines TRBV7-9 with TRBJ2-2; D is possibly TRBD1 (6 bases). Trimming pared 3 bases from V and 4 bases from J, leaving 33 bases between. The length of the CDR3 is 22 residues. Germline V gives CDR1 SEHNR, CDR2 FQNEAQ (reference sequence). This CDR3 reads CASSFSGTGQHRPPGSTGELFF. CDR3 DNA: TGTGCCAGCAGCTTCAGTGGTACAGGGCAGCACAGACCGCCGGGGTCCACCGGGGAGCTGTTTTTT.

This clonotype was recorded once. The CDR3 loop is CSANPEGSGEKLFF. The CDR3 DNA reads TGCAGCGCAAACCCGGAGGGCTCTGGCGAAAAACTGTTTTTT. The genes are TRBV29-1 and TRBJ1-4; no reliable D call. CDR1 and CDR2 (germline): SQVTM, ANQGSEA. The CDR3 sequence is 14 residues long. Between the trimmed V and J ends, which lost 7 bases and 8 bases, there was a span of 20 bases.

This chain links TRBV2 with TRBJ2-2; 7 nucleotides match TRBD1. The CDR3 consists of 14 residues. Looked up from germline, CDR1 is SNHLY and CDR2 is FYNNEI. Germline trimming cut 5 bases from V and 8 bases from J; bases unmatched to any gene: 8. This CDR3 is CASSPTGDDGELFF. Written as DNA, the CDR3 is TGTGCCAGCAGTCCAACAGGGGATGATGGGGAGCTGTTTTTT.

This clonotype was counted many times. The rearrangement joins TRBV7-9 to TRBJ1-1; D might be TRBD1 (6 bases). The CDR3 is 15 amino acids. The V end was cut by 3 bases, the J end by 7 bases, with 18 bases between. CDR1 is SEHNR and CDR2 is FQNEAQ in the germline V gene (reference sequence). CDR3 amino acids: CASSFGGRGTGEAFF. In DNA, the CDR3 is TGTGCCAGCAGCTTTGGGGGCAGGGGTACGGGTGAAGCTTTCTTT.

The chain couples TRBV20-1 to TRBJ1-6, with D unclear. This CDR3 is built from 16 residues. The V end was cut by 0 bases, the J end by 1 base, with 10 bases between. CDR1 DFQATT and CDR2 SNEGSKA come from the germline V gene (reference sequence). The chain's CDR3 is CSARDGRESYNSPLHF. The CDR3 coding sequence is TGCAGTGCTAGAGATGGGAGGGAATCCTATAATTCACCCCTCCACTTT.

This sequence joins TRBV14 and TRBJ2-7; no clear D. Trimming shortened V by 8 bases and J by 5 bases, and 13 bases separated the two germline ends. Per the germline V gene, CDR1 is SGHDN and CDR2 is FVKESK. The CDR3 sequence is 12 residues long. The CDR3 reads CASYNSVNEQYF. In DNA, the CDR3 is TGTGCCAGCTACAACTCGGTCAACGAGCAGTACTTC.

The gene calls are TRBV7-6 and TRBJ2-7; the D call may be TRBD1 or TRBD2 (7 bases each). The CDR3 sequence is 14 residues long. CDR1 is SGHVS, CDR2 FNYEAQ, per germline. The germline V and J ends were trimmed by 5 bases and 3 bases, with 14 bases remaining between them. CDR3 sequence: CASSPTGEGYEQYF. The CDR3, as DNA: TGTGCCAGCAGCCCAACAGGGGAGGGCTACGAGCAGTACTTC.

The chain uses TRBV29-1 and TRBJ1-5; D uncertain. This CDR3 has 11 amino acids. Germline assignment: CDR1 SQVTM and CDR2 ANQGSEA. V was cut by 7 bases and J by 6 bases, with 10 bases left in between. The CDR3: CSADVRQPQHF. CDR3 nucleotide sequence: TGCAGCGCAGACGTGCGTCAGCCCCAGCATTTT.

A remark on this clonotype: Just one base apart from a much larger clone, this may be a read error. The chain has TRBV6-6 and TRBJ2-7; 8 positions match TRBD2. This CDR3 contains 18 residues. Germline-derived CDR1 and CDR2 are MNHNY and SVGAGI (reference sequence). CDR3 residues: CASSYKGMVSGKAHEQHF. CDR3 coding DNA: TGTGCCAGCAGTTACAAGGGGATGGTTAGCGGGAAGGCCCACGAGCAGCACTTC.

This clonotype was seen once. The chain couples TRBV10-3 to TRBJ1-5, with TRBD1 identical over 7 bases. Germline CDR1 ENHRY, CDR2 SYGVKD. V was clipped by 6 bases and J by 5 bases; unmatched bases: 4. CDR3 length: 13 residues. CDR3 sequence reads: CAIRDREDQPQHF. The DNA of the CDR3 is TGTGCCATCAGAGACAGGGAGGATCAGCCCCAGCATTTT.

The V call is TRBV7-2, the J call TRBJ1-3; a possible D gene is TRBD1 (6 bases). CDR3 size: 13 residues. From germline, CDR1 is SGHTA and CDR2 FQGNSA. V shed 10 bases and J shed 10 bases, with 20 bases lying between them. This CDR3 reads CATSAGGGETIYF. The CDR3 DNA is TGTGCCACCTCAGCGGGGGGCGGAGAGACCATATATTTT.

This clonotype was detected ten times or more. The chain recombines TRBV5-4 with TRBJ2-5; 13 bases are shared with TRBD2. The germline gives CDR1 SGHNT, CDR2 YYREEE (reference sequence). The CDR3 loop spans 15 amino acids. Trimming at V came to 5 bases and at J to 5 bases, leaving 6 bases not matched to a gene. The DNA of the CDR3 is TGTGCCAGCAGACAGGGACTAGCGGGACCCGAGACCCAGTACTTC. This sequence encodes CASRQGLAGPETQYF.